This T cell receptor beta chain comes out of a study of shared clonotypes between healthy human individuals. On the study more broadly: Used for every donor were three CD4 naive, three CD4 memory, two CD8 naive and one CD8 memory plate.

CD45RO-negative, CCR7-selected cells formed the naive CD8 fraction, which excluded terminally differentiated effector memory CD45RA+ cells. This clone has only one observation. This sample also contains other DNA sequences that code for the same CDR3. The V gene lost 1 base and the J gene lost 2 bases, with 8 bases spanning the gap. CDR3 length: 14 residues. The germline gives CDR1 SEHNR, CDR2 FQNEAQ (reference sequence). TCRdb keeps only in-frame clones here, not all; method: immunoSEQ multiplex PCR. The table has over 2,000,000 clones, about 93% seen once. The source material was naive CD8+ T cells from PBMCs. This clonotype was obtained from a man aged 18 to 29 in good health. Some clones in this sample may be carry-over from other donors' samples. The chain combines TRBV7-9 with TRBJ2-5; D might be TRBD2 (5 bases). The CDR3: CASSLGGLQETQYF. CDR3 DNA: TGTGCCAGCAGCTTAGGAGGGTTGCAAGAGACCCAGTACTTC. The complete variable domain, with remaining parts taken from reference TRBV7-9 and TRBJ2-5, reads DTGVSQNPRHKITKRGQNVTFRCDPISEHNRLYWYRQTLGQGPEFLTYFQNEAQLEKSRLLSDRFSAERPKGSFSTLEIQRTEQGDSAMYLCASSLGGLQETQYFGPGTRLLVL.